The present TCR beta chain was sequenced within a study of blood T cell repertoires in COVID-19. This CDR3 has 13 amino acids. V dropped 1 base and J dropped 2 bases, with 5 bases sitting between them. Method: immunoSEQ multiplex PCR; TCRdb's copy keeps in-frame clones and lacks some. The sample comprises tens of thousands of clones, around 83% of which are singletons, and roughly 6.4% rests with the top ten. Sequencing was carried out using peripheral blood. The sequence came from a human donor in a cohort sampled during active or convalescent COVID-19. The chain links TRBV12-3 or TRBV12-4 to TRBJ1-2, with D hard to call. CDR3 bases: TGTGCCAGCAGTTTAGTACAGAACTATGGCTACACCTTC. It encodes CASSLVQNYGYTF.